Below, 25 T cell receptor beta chains from the same sample are listed, as sequenced in a study of blood T cell repertoires in COVID-19. Profiled with immunoSEQ multiplex PCR; TCRdb holds only in-frame clones, not every one. This sample has tens of thousands of clones, with approximately 90% found just once. The sample consisted of peripheral blood. The receptor set was obtained from a human donor with active COVID-19. The donor label of this sample is uncertain.

The chain joins TRBV19 to TRBJ2-5; tentative D call: TRBD1 (5 bases). This CDR3 has 13 amino acids. Trimming took 2 bases from V and 4 from J, leaving 8 bases between them. Germline V gene data show CDR1 as LNHDA and CDR2 as SQIVND (reference sequence). Written as DNA, the CDR3 is TGTGCCAGTAGTATACCAGGGATAGAGACCCAGTACTTC. It is translated as CASSIPGIETQYF.

The chain recombines TRBV2 with TRBJ1-5, with D tentatively TRBD1 (5 bases). The length of the CDR3 is 14 residues. Trimming pared 6 bases from V and 3 bases from J, leaving 12 bases between. The germline gives CDR1 SNHLY, CDR2 FYNNEI. In DNA form, the CDR3 reads TGTGCCAGCAGGGATTCAGGGAACAATCAGCCCCAGCATTTT. This translates into CASRDSGNNQPQHF.

This chain links TRBV10-3 with TRBJ2-1; 7 bases line up with TRBD1. CDR3 length: 18 residues. Germline values: CDR1 ENHRY, CDR2 SYGVKD. V lost 10 bases and J lost 4; bases outside the gene matches: 22. CDR3 amino acids: CANARTRGNTDSYNEQFF. The CDR3 coding sequence is TGTGCCAACGCACGAACCAGGGGGAACACGGACAGTTACAATGAGCAGTTCTTC.

The gene calls are TRBV6-4 and TRBJ1-2; D is unclear. The V end lost 2 bases, the J end lost 4 bases, and 8 bases lay between the germline ends. This CDR3 is built from 13 residues. Per the germline V gene, CDR1 is MRHNA and CDR2 is SNTAGT. CDR3 in DNA: TGTGCCAGCAGTGACGGCTACAGCTATGGCTACACCTTC. It codes for CASSDGYSYGYTF.

This rearrangement joins TRBV5-5 to TRBJ2-1; TRBD1 agrees at 8 bases. With 1 base clipped from V and 3 bases from J, the junction kept 0 bases outside the gene matches. CDR3 length equals 14 residues. Germline V gene sequence: CDR1 SGHKS, CDR2 YYEKEE (reference sequence). The CDR3 here is CASSLTGGYNEQFF. The CDR3 DNA is TGTGCCAGCAGCTTGACAGGGGGCTACAATGAGCAGTTCTTC.

The sample holds one count of this clone. The V and J genes are TRBV28 and TRBJ1-5; D not certain. Germline-derived CDR1 and CDR2 are MDHEN and SYDVKM. V was cut by 5 bases and J by 0 bases, with 8 bases left in between. This CDR3 spans 14 amino acids. As DNA, the CDR3 is TGTGCCAGCAGTCTCCAGTATAGCAATCAGCCCCAGCATTTT. Translated, it gives CASSLQYSNQPQHF.

The chain employs TRBV9 and TRBJ1-2; TRBD1 matches 10 bases. With V trimmed by 0 bases and J by 5 bases, 4 bases remained unmatched. This CDR3 is built from 15 residues. The germline V gene has CDR1 SGDLS and CDR2 YYNGEE. The CDR3 sequence is CASSVVDRGQYGYTF. Here the CDR3 DNA reads TGTGCCAGCAGCGTAGTTGACAGGGGGCAATATGGCTACACCTTC.

The genes are TRBV5-1 and TRBJ1-4; no definite D call. CDR1 is SGHRS and CDR2 is YFSETQ in the germline V gene. The CDR3 has 14 amino acids. Trimming shortened V by 5 bases and J by 3 bases, and 11 bases separated the two germline ends. DNA of the CDR3: TGCGCCAGCAGAACCGAGCAGGCTAATGAAAAACTGTTTTTT. It is translated as CASRTEQANEKLFF.

This sequence joins TRBV2 and TRBJ2-5; the D gene is possibly TRBD1 (6 bases). The V gene lost 7 bases and the J gene lost 0 bases, with 12 bases spanning the gap. The CDR3 sequence is 14 residues long. Germline assignment: CDR1 SNHLY and CDR2 FYNNEI. CDR3 amino acids: CASNEDRYQETQYF. The CDR3 DNA reads as TGTGCCAGCAACGAGGACAGATACCAAGAGACCCAGTACTTC.

The rearrangement links TRBV6-2 or TRBV6-3 to TRBJ2-1; TRBD2 matches at 9 bases. CDR1 and CDR2 (germline): MNHEY, SVGEGT. The CDR3 is made up of 14 amino acids. The trim removed 1 base at V and 6 bases at J, leaving 1 base unmatched. The CDR3 DNA reads TGTGCCAGCAGTTACTTGCGGGGGGGCAATGAGCAGTTCTTC. Encoded protein: CASSYLRGGNEQFF.

This chain connects TRBV28 to TRBJ2-5; TRBD2 aligns across 15 bases. The V gene's germline CDR1 is MDHEN and CDR2 SYDVKM. V gave up 4 bases and J gave up 2 bases; unmatched junction bases: 8. CDR3 length: 18 amino acids. The CDR3 region is CASSSLPGLAGGQETQYF. CDR3 nucleotides: TGTGCCAGCAGTTCCTTACCGGGACTAGCGGGGGGTCAAGAGACCCAGTACTTC.

The V call is TRBV4-1, the J call TRBJ1-3, with a tentative D call TRBD1 (5 bases). The CDR3 loop spans 14 amino acids. With 0 bases removed from V and 11 bases from J, the gap between germline ends came to 14 bases. The germline V gene encodes CDR1 MGHRA and CDR2 YSYEKL. The CDR3: CASSQEGQGRAIYF. CDR3 bases: TGCGCCAGCAGCCAAGAAGGGCAGGGTAGAGCCATATATTTT.

Worth noting for this clone: Other nucleotide sequences from this sample produce the same CDR3. V usage is TRBV29-1 and J usage is TRBJ2-7; the D gene is possibly TRBD1 (5 bases). From germline, CDR1 is SQVTM and CDR2 ANQGSEA. Trimming left V 5 bases short and J 4 bases short, with 12 bases between. The CDR3 loop spans 12 amino acids. The CDR3 DNA sequence: TGCAGCGTTCTCACAGGCCCTTACGAGCAGTACTTC. Its translation is CSVLTGPYEQYF.

The rearrangement joins TRBV2 to TRBJ2-7; D is uncertain. With 3 bases removed from V and 0 bases from J, the gap between germline ends came to 3 bases. The germline V gene has CDR1 SNHLY and CDR2 FYNNEI. This CDR3 comprises 12 residues. The CDR3 DNA follows: TGTGCCAGCAGTGACTACTCCTACGAGCAGTACTTC. Protein product: CASSDYSYEQYF.

This chain uses TRBV10-1 with TRBJ2-3; 8 nucleotides agree with TRBD2. CDR1 is WNHNN, CDR2 SYGVQD, per germline (reference sequence). V was clipped by 3 bases and J by 2 bases; unmatched bases: 7. The CDR3 covers 16 residues. The DNA for the CDR3 is TGCGCCAGCAGTGATCAAGCGGGGGTTCTCACAGATACGCAGTATTTT. Translated: CASSDQAGVLTDTQYF.

This chain links TRBV28 with TRBJ1-2; perhaps TRBD1 as D (5 bases). The CDR3 has 16 amino acids. Trimming left V 7 bases short and J 4 bases short, with 22 bases between. CDR1 is MDHEN and CDR2 is SYDVKM in the germline V gene. CDR3 sequence: CASTPPGGARPYGYTF. The CDR3 region has the DNA TGTGCCAGCACCCCCCCGGGCGGGGCCAGGCCCTATGGCTACACCTTC.

J is TRBJ2-7 and V is TRBV5-1; D is unresolved. This CDR3 is built from 14 residues. Germline CDR1 and CDR2: SGHRS and YFSETQ. V lost 2 bases, J lost 0 bases, and 9 bases lay in between. The CDR3 is CASSFGRLSYEQYF. CDR3 nucleotide sequence: TGCGCCAGCAGCTTCGGCAGACTCTCCTACGAGCAGTACTTC.

The chain joins TRBV29-1 to TRBJ2-5, with 14 bases matching TRBD2. The junction had 13 bases not matched to a gene; V was cut back by 1 base and J by 0 bases. The CDR3 runs to 20 residues. Germline assignment: CDR1 SQVTM and CDR2 ANQGSEA. CDR3 region: CSVEVTLRTSGGPYQETQYF. The CDR3 coding sequence is TGCAGCGTTGAAGTGACATTGAGGACTAGCGGGGGGCCGTACCAAGAGACCCAGTACTTC.

The gene calls are TRBV29-1 and TRBJ1-6, with 9 bases matching TRBD1. This CDR3 comprises 13 residues. Germline V gene data show CDR1 as SQVTM and CDR2 as ANQGSEA. Trimming took 7 bases from V and 9 from J; bases not matched to a gene: 7. The CDR3 nucleotides read TGCAGCGCCCGGACAGGGGAGAGTTCACCCCTCCACTTT. Amino acid sequence: CSARTGESSPLHF.

CDR3 protein: CASTRHFSTDTQYF. In DNA form, the CDR3 reads TGTGCCAGCACCCGACACTTTAGCACAGATACGCAGTATTTT. The chain recombines TRBV9 with TRBJ2-3, with unresolved D. Between the trimmed V and J ends, which lost 6 bases and 0 bases, there was a span of 11 bases. CDR3 length: 14 residues. Germline V CDR1 and CDR2: SGDLS, YYNGEE.

CDR3 coding DNA: TGCGCCAGCAGCCAAGAGGCAGGGGCTCAGCCCCGGCAGTTCTTC. This gives the protein CASSQEAGAQPRQFF. This chain uses TRBV4-1 with TRBJ2-1; D is perhaps TRBD1 (6 bases). This CDR3 contains 15 residues. V lost 0 bases, J lost 12 bases, and 18 bases lay in between. Germline V gives CDR1 MGHRA, CDR2 YSYEKL.

The chain recombines TRBV2 with TRBJ2-2, with 7 positions matching TRBD1. Germline CDR1 SNHLY, CDR2 FYNNEI. V was clipped by 7 bases and J by 4 bases; unmatched bases: 0. This CDR3 has 12 amino acids. This CDR3 reads CASTGGTGELFF. The CDR3, as DNA: TGTGCCAGCACAGGGGGCACCGGGGAGCTGTTTTTT.

The CDR3 region is CASSVQGPWEQYF. The DNA for the CDR3 is TGTGCCAGCAGCGTACAGGGGCCTTGGGAGCAGTACTTC. J is TRBJ2-7 and V is TRBV6-5; 7 bases fit TRBD1. The CDR3 has 13 amino acids. The germline V gene has CDR1 MNHEY and CDR2 SVGAGI. The V and J ends lost 6 bases and 7 bases, in that order; junction bases with no gene match: 9.

The chain uses TRBV7-2 and TRBJ2-1, with D hard to call. Deletions cut 3 bases from V and 15 bases from J, with 18 bases between. The CDR3 has 13 residues. In germline, CDR1 is SGHTA, CDR2 FQGNSA. CDR3 loop: CASSFRYDGEWFF. The CDR3 bases are TGTGCCAGCAGCTTCCGGTATGACGGAGAGTGGTTCTTC.

This sequence joins TRBV9 and TRBJ2-2, with D possibly matching TRBD2 (6 bases). This CDR3 contains 16 residues. Looked up from germline, CDR1 is SGDLS and CDR2 is YYNGEE. Trimming pared 3 bases from V and 1 base from J, leaving 13 bases between. CDR3 sequence reads: CASSASGTENTGELFF. CDR3 bases: TGTGCCAGCAGCGCCTCCGGGACTGAGAACACCGGGGAGCTGTTTTTT.